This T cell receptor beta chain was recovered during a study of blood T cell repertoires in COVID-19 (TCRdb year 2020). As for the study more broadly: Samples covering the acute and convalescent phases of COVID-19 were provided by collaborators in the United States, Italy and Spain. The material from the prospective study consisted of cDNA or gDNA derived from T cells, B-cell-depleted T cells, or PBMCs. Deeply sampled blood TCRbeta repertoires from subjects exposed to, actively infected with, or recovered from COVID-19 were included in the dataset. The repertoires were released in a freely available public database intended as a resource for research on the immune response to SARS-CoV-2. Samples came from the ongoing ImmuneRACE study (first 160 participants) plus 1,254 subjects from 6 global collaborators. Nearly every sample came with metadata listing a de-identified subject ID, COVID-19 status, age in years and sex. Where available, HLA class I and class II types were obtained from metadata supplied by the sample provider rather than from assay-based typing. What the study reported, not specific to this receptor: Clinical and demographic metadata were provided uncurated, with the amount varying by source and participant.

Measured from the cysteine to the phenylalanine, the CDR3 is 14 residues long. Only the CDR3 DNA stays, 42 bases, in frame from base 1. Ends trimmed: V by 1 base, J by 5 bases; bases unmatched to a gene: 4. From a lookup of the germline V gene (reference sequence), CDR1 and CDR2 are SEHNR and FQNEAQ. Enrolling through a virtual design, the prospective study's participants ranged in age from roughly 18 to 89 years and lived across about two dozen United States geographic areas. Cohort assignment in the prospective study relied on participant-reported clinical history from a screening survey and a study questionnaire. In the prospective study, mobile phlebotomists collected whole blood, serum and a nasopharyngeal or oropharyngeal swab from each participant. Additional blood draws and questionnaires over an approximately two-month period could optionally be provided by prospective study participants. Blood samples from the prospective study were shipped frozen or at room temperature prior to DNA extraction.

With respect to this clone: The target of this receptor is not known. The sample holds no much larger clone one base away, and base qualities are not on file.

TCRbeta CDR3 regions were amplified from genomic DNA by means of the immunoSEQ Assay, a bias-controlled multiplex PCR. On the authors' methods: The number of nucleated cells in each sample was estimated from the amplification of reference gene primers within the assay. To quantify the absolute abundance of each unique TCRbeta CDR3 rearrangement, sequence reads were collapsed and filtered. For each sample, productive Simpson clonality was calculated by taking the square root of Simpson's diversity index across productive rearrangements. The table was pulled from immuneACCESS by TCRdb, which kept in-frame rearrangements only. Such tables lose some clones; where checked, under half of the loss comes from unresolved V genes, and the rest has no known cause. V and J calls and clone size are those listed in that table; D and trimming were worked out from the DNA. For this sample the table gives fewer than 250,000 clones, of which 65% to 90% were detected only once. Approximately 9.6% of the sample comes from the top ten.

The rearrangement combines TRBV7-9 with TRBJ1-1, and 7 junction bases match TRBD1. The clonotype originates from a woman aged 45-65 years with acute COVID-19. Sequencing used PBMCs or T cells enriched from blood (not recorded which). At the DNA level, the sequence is TGTGCCAGCAGCTTAGAAGGGGGCTGGACTGAAGCTTTCTTT. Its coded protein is CASSLEGGWTEAFF.